These 8 T cell receptor beta chains were sequenced from one sample in a study of CD8+ T cells in alopecia areata. The treatment denotes: oral pan-JAK inhibitor, 5-10 mg twice daily. Extracted RNA was reverse transcribed into cDNA, the sequencing template. Sequenced by immunoSEQ multiplex PCR; TCRdb stores in-frame clones only, minus some. Of 150,000 to 200,000 clones listed, about 65% are singletons. Material: CD4+ T cells sorted from blood, obtained around week 47, from a patient treated with tofacitinib. The source is a human donor with alopecia areata.

This clone was seen a few times. The rearrangement joins TRBV29-1 to TRBJ1-1, with 9 bases aligning to TRBD1. The CDR3 runs to 13 residues. Germline lookup yields CDR1 SQVTM and CDR2 ANQGSEA. V lost 7 bases, J lost 1 base, and 4 bases stayed unmatched. Here the CDR3 reads CSALGQGNTEAFF. The CDR3 DNA sequence: TGCAGCGCCTTGGGACAGGGGAACACTGAAGCTTTCTTT.

A single count supports this clone. V usage is TRBV27 and J usage is TRBJ2-7; D gene ambiguous. This CDR3 has 12 amino acids. Trimming left V 5 bases short and J 3 bases short, with 8 bases between. CDR1 is MNHEY and CDR2 is SMNVEV in the germline V gene (reference sequence). The DNA of the CDR3 is TGTGCCAGCAGTCAAACGGGCTACGAGCAGTACTTC. Protein: CASSQTGYEQYF.

The chain couples TRBV4-3 to TRBJ2-3; no clear D. The germline CDR1 and CDR2 sequences are LGHNA and YSLEER. V was trimmed by 1 base and J by 4 bases, leaving 6 bases between them. The CDR3 totals 13 residues. CDR3 region: CASSQGVADTQYF. CDR3 nucleotides: TGCGCCAGCAGCCAAGGGGTTGCAGATACGCAGTATTTT.

This clone was observed a single time. This chain uses TRBV29-1 with TRBJ1-2; D is unresolved. V was pared by 4 bases and J by 4 bases, with 10 bases between. The CDR3 has 12 residues. CDR1 is SQVTM, CDR2 ANQGSEA, per germline. Here the CDR3 reads CSVATEPYGYTF. CDR3 bases: TGCAGCGTTGCTACAGAGCCCTATGGCTACACCTTC.

The rearrangement links TRBV12-5 to TRBJ2-3; weak D call: TRBD2 (6 bases). CDR1 is LGHNT, CDR2 FRNRAP, per germline. The CDR3 runs 13 residues. The chain's CDR3 is CATTHGGTNTQYF. The CDR3, as DNA: TGTGCCACAACCCACGGAGGGACGAATACGCAGTATTTT.

The chain links TRBV29-1 to TRBJ2-7, with 7 bases matching TRBD2. V shed 6 bases and J 0 bases; nucleotides not matched to a gene: 8. Germline V gene lookup returns CDR1 SQVTM and CDR2 ANQGSEA. The CDR3 extends over 14 amino acids. The CDR3 loop reads CSVGGAGPSYEQYF. The CDR3, as DNA: TGCAGCGTAGGTGGAGCGGGGCCCTCCTACGAGCAGTACTTC.

The rearrangement links TRBV19 to TRBJ1-2; 9 bases agree with TRBD1. Germline trimming cut 6 bases from V and 2 bases from J; bases unmatched to any gene: 4. Germline lookup yields CDR1 LNHDA and CDR2 SQIVND (reference sequence). CDR3 length equals 14 residues. The CDR3 here is CASSPTGGNYGYTF. DNA of the CDR3: TGTGCCAGTAGCCCGACAGGGGGAAACTATGGCTACACCTTC.

This chain uses TRBV4-3 with TRBJ2-1; 11 positions match TRBD2. Trimming cost V 3 bases and J 6 bases; bases outside gene matches: 7. The CDR3 is 16 residues long. In germline, CDR1 is LGHNA, CDR2 YSLEER. The CDR3 region has the DNA TGCGCCAGCAGCCACTCCCTAGCGGGGGGTTTCAATGAGCAGTTCTTC. This encodes CASSHSLAGGFNEQFF.